The text below deals with one TCR beta chain. As yet, its antigen is unknown. Reverse transcription of all isolated RNA meant that expressed TCRB transcripts were sequenced. TCRdb's copy holds only in-frame clones and misses some; the assay was immunoSEQ multiplex PCR. The data show around 690,000 clones, approximately 13% seen once. The record originates from a study of beta chain features in type 1 diabetes. V dropped 4 bases and J dropped 4; count of bases not matched to a gene: 13. Germline V gene sequence: CDR1 SGHNT, CDR2 YYREEE (reference sequence). CDR3 length equals 16 residues. The study's findings and limits: Individuals with type 1 diabetes displayed fewer insertions and more deletions at VDJ junctions. Significant though moderate, a shortening of TCRB CDR3s appeared in all four CD4+ subsets of Type 1 diabetes patients.

One heparinised draw of blood, averaging approximately 110 mL, came from each donor. Stem cell-like memory, regulatory, central memory and naive CD4+ cells were sorted via CD45RO/CCR7/CD25/CD127/CD95/CD27. In all sorted populations, purity surpassed 98%. The sequence was obtained from a young man with type 1 diabetes. The chain couples TRBV5-4 to TRBJ1-1, with 7 bases that match TRBD1. Sequencing used naive CD4+ T cells from blood. CDR3 nucleotides: TGTGCCAGCAGCGCTAACTACAGGGGAGCGACCACTGAAGCTTTCTTT. Protein: CASSANYRGATTEAFF.